The rows below give T cell receptor beta chains drawn from one sample of a study of blood T cell repertoires in COVID-19. The data were produced by immunoSEQ multiplex PCR, yet TCRdb's version contains in-frame clones alone and is incomplete. In the table there are 200,000 to 300,000 clones, approximately 78% of which are singletons. The sample consisted of peripheral blood. The receptors were sampled from a woman aged 55-75 years with active or convalescent COVID-19. Each CDR3 is given with its conserved first and last residue. D genes are given only for firm matches. Clone size appears in some rows only: once, few, many, or a class for an expanded clone.

few	NA	TRBJ1-2	TRBV7-9	CASSLGERQARYGYTF	TGTGCCAGCAGCTTAGGGGAACGACAGGCCCGGTATGGCTACACCTTC
NA	TRBD1	TRBJ1-3	TRBV5-1	CASSLAGTGFGNTIYF	TGCGCCAGCAGCTTGGCCGGGACAGGATTTGGAAACACCATATATTTT
NA	TRBD1	TRBJ2-1	TRBV7-2	CASSLFRDRVYNEQFF	TGTGCCAGCAGCTTATTCCGGGACAGGGTATACAATGAGCAGTTCTTC
NA	TRBD1	TRBJ2-7	TRBV18	CASSPGGTGSYEQYF	TGTGCCAGCTCCCCAGGGGGGACAGGCAGCTACGAGCAGTACTTC
NA	TRBD1	TRBJ2-2	TRBV7-9	CAYGGQERTGELFF	TGTGCCTATGGTGGACAGGAGAGAACCGGGGAGCTGTTTTTT
NA	TRBD1	TRBJ1-5	TRBV28	CASSLGQGDQPQHF	TGTGCCAGCAGTTTAGGACAGGGTGATCAGCCCCAGCATTTT
NA	NA	TRBJ2-7	TRBV10-1	CASSESTGTYEQYF	TGCGCCAGCAGTGAGTCGACAGGAACCTACGAGCAGTACTTC
NA	TRBD2	TRBJ2-2	TRBV5-4	CASSLRTSGAHTGELFF	TGTGCCAGCAGCTTGAGGACTAGCGGGGCCCACACCGGGGAGCTGTTTTTT
NA	NA	TRBJ1-1	TRBV27	CASSLRRDMNTEAFF	TGTGCCAGCAGCTTACGTCGGGATATGAACACTGAAGCTTTCTTT
NA	NA	TRBJ1-1	TRBV7-9	CASSLMWGGEAFF	TGTGCCAGCAGCTTAATGTGGGGGGGTGAAGCTTTCTTT
NA	NA	TRBJ1-1	TRBV21-1	CASSGRTGALLNTEAFF	TGTGCCAGCAGCGGCCGAACAGGGGCCCTCTTGAACACTGAAGCTTTCTTT
NA	NA	TRBJ1-3	TRBV18	CASSPNGQRRNTIYF	TGTGCCAGCTCACCTAACGGCCAACGGAGGAACACCATATATTTT
NA	NA	TRBJ2-1	TRBV11-3	CASSRGGGEQFF	TGTGCCAGCAGCCGAGGGGGGGGTGAGCAGTTCTTC
NA	NA	TRBJ1-1	TRBV7-3	CASSPTGGPTEAFF	TGTGCCAGCAGCCCGACGGGGGGGCCGACTGAAGCTTTCTTT
once	TRBD1	TRBJ1-1	TRBV9	CASSGSRQGLRNTEAFF	TGTGCCAGCAGCGGATCAAGACAGGGGCTCCGGAACACTGAAGCTTTCTTT
NA	TRBD1	TRBJ1-4	TRBV6-5	CASSYGEQGAGEKLFF	TGTGCCAGCAGTTACGGGGAACAGGGGGCGGGGGAAAAACTGTTTTTT
NA	TRBD2	TRBJ2-2	TRBV7-6	CASSLVRGGARGTGELFF	TGTGCCAGCAGCTTAGTTCGCGGGGGGGCCCGTGGGACCGGGGAGCTGTTTTTT
NA	TRBD1	TRBJ2-1	TRBV7-9	CASSLIGAGGTYNEQFF	TGTGCCAGCAGCTTAATCGGGGCAGGGGGAACCTACAATGAGCAGTTCTTC
NA	TRBD1	TRBJ2-5	TRBV7-3	CASSLTGGAKTQYF	TGTGCCAGCAGCTTGACAGGGGGCGCGAAGACCCAGTACTTC
NA	TRBD2	TRBJ2-1	TRBV5-1	CASSLLVAGRGEQFF	TGCGCCAGCAGCCTGTTGGTAGCGGGGAGGGGTGAGCAGTTCTTC
NA	TRBD1	TRBJ1-5	TRBV6-1	CASSEWDRGMGNQPQHF	TGTGCCAGCAGTGAGTGGGACAGGGGAATGGGCAATCAGCCCCAGCATTTT
NA	TRBD1	TRBJ1-1	TRBV14	CASSPRSGGEAFF	TGTGCCAGCAGCCCCAGATCAGGGGGAGAAGCTTTCTTT
few	TRBD1	TRBJ1-5	TRBV19	CASRGTGNQPQHF	TGTGCCAGTAGAGGGACAGGGAATCAGCCCCAGCATTTT
NA	TRBD2	TRBJ2-1	TRBV7-6	CASSLPGGGNNEQFF	TGTGCCAGCAGCTTACCCGGGGGAGGGAACAATGAGCAGTTCTTC
NA	NA	TRBJ1-1	TRBV6-5	CASSYSIWAGEAFF	TGTGCCAGCAGTTACTCGATCTGGGCAGGGGAAGCTTTCTTT
NA	TRBD1	TRBJ1-3	TRBV18	CASSPLSAQGAAGNTIYF	TGTGCCAGCTCACCTTTATCAGCACAGGGGGCGGCTGGAAACACCATATATTTT
NA	TRBD1	TRBJ2-3	TRBV7-2	CASSLGQGDVDTQYF	TGTGCCAGCAGCTTGGGACAGGGGGATGTAGATACGCAGTATTTT
NA	TRBD1	TRBJ1-2	TRBV29-1	CSASDRVGGYTF	TGCAGCGCTTCTGACAGGGTGGGAGGCTACACCTTC
NA	NA	TRBJ1-5	TRBV2	CASSWDNNQPQHF	TGTGCCAGCAGTTGGGACAACAATCAGCCCCAGCATTTT
NA	NA	TRBJ1-3	TRBV9	CASSGVGNTIYF	TGTGCCAGCAGCGGCGTAGGAAACACCATATATTTT
NA	TRBD2	TRBJ2-2	TRBV6-5	CASRWRGGPTGELFF	TGTGCCAGCCGTTGGCGGGGGGGCCCCACCGGGGAGCTGTTTTTT
NA	NA	TRBJ1-1	TRBV6-6	CASTLTANTEAFF	TGTGCCAGCACCTTAACAGCTAACACTGAAGCTTTCTTT
NA	TRBD1	TRBJ1-2	TRBV27	CASSLQGANYGYTF	TGTGCCAGCAGTTTGCAGGGGGCTAACTATGGCTACACCTTC
NA	TRBD1	TRBJ1-6	TRBV4-3	CASSRGQASNSPLHF	TGCGCCAGCAGCCGAGGACAGGCCTCGAATTCACCCCTCCACTTT
few	TRBD2	TRBJ2-1	TRBV7-9	CASSLGSSGVVNEQFF	TGTGCCAGCAGCTTAGGTTCTAGCGGGGTCGTCAATGAGCAGTTCTTC
NA	TRBD2	TRBJ2-2	TRBV5-1	CASSFAGGTSGELFF	TGCGCCAGCAGCTTTGCGGGGGGAACTTCCGGGGAGCTGTTTTTT
NA	NA	TRBJ2-1	TRBV6-2/TRBV6-3	CASSYDTPWGVPYNEQFF	TGTGCCAGCAGTTACGACACCCCCTGGGGGGTACCCTACAATGAGCAGTTCTTC
many	NA	TRBJ1-2	TRBV7-8	CASSVGVNYGYTF	TGTGCCAGCAGCGTCGGGGTCAACTATGGCTACACCTTC
many	NA	TRBJ1-2	TRBV5-4	CASSPDRRWGYTF	TGTGCCAGCAGCCCCGACAGGCGGTGGGGCTACACCTTC
NA	TRBD1	TRBJ2-7	TRBV19	CASTHRGYEQYF	TGTGCCAGTACCCACAGGGGCTACGAGCAGTACTTC
NA	NA	TRBJ2-5	TRBV6-5	CASSRIWAQETQYF	TGTGCCAGCAGCCGGATTTGGGCCCAAGAGACCCAGTACTTC
NA	NA	TRBJ1-2	TRBV30	CAWSGNYLYGYTF	TGTGCCTGGAGCGGGAACTATCTTTATGGCTACACCTTC
NA	TRBD1	TRBJ1-3	TRBV7-9	CASSSTGGKGNTIYF	TGTGCCAGCAGTAGTACAGGGGGTAAAGGAAACACCATATATTTT
NA	NA	TRBJ2-7	TRBV19	CASSIRTGGYEQYF	TGTGCCAGTAGTATCCGGACTGGAGGGTACGAGCAGTACTTC
once	NA	TRBJ1-2	TRBV4-1	CASSQDLHGQSASGYTF	TGCGCCAGCAGCCAAGATCTGCATGGACAGTCCGCGAGTGGCTACACCTTC
NA	TRBD2	TRBJ2-7	TRBV10-3	CATANGLASEQYF	TGTGCCACGGCCAACGGACTAGCGAGCGAGCAGTACTTC
NA	NA	TRBJ2-5	TRBV11-2	CASSGPGEETQYF	TGTGCCAGCAGCGGCCCGGGAGAAGAGACCCAGTACTTC
few	NA	TRBJ2-7	TRBV5-4	CAWGRSVYEQYF	TGTGCCTGGGGGAGGAGCGTCTACGAGCAGTACTTC
NA	NA	TRBJ2-3	TRBV24-1	CATSGAVTDTQYF	TGTGCCACCAGTGGGGCTGTCACAGATACGCAGTATTTT
NA	NA	TRBJ2-3	TRBV7-9	CASSLSQASSTDTQYF	TGTGCCAGCAGCTTATCCCAAGCTTCATCCACAGATACGCAGTATTTT
NA	NA	TRBJ2-6	TRBV7-8	CASSQTQTTGPSGANVLTF	TGTGCCAGCAGCCAAACTCAAACCACAGGACCTTCTGGGGCCAACGTCCTGACTTTC
NA	NA	TRBJ2-7	TRBV12-2	CASRLVAGERYEQYF	TGTGCAAGTCGCTTAGTTGCAGGGGAAAGGTACGAGCAGTACTTC
NA	TRBD2	TRBJ2-3	TRBV19	CASSGGLRSDTQYF	TGTGCCAGTAGTGGGGGACTAAGGTCAGATACGCAGTATTTT
NA	NA	TRBJ1-6	TRBV19	CASSIEGSGNSPLHF	TGTGCCAGTAGTATTGAAGGATCGGGTAATTCACCCCTCCACTTT
once	TRBD1	TRBJ1-5	TRBV11-2	CASSLGHRGSNQPQHF	TGTGCCAGCAGCTTAGGTCACAGGGGAAGCAATCAGCCCCAGCATTTT